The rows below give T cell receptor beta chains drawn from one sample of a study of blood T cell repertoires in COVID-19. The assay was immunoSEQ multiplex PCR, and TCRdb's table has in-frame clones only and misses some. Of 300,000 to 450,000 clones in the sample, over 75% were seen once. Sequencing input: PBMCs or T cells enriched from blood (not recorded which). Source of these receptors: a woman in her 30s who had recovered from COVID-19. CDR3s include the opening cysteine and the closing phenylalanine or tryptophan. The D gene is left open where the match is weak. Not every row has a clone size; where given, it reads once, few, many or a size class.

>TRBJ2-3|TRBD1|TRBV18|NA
CASSPDRVGTDTQYF
TGTGCCAGCTCACCAGACAGGGTGGGCACAGATACGCAGTATTTT
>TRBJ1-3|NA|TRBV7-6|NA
CASSLTVSNSGNTIYF
TGTGCCAGCAGCTTAACGGTTTCTAACTCTGGAAACACCATATATTTT
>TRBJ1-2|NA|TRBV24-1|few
CATSDSGRGDYGYTF
TGTGCCACCAGTGATTCGGGCAGGGGTGACTATGGCTACACCTTC
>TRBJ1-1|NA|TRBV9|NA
CASSVATGATEAFF
TGTGCCAGCAGCGTAGCTACGGGTGCCACTGAAGCTTTCTTT
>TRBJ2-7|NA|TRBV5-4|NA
CASSSLAGFYEQYF
TGTGCCAGCAGCTCACTAGCAGGGTTTTACGAGCAGTACTTC
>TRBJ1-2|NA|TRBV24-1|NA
CATSATTTNYGYTF
TGTGCCACCAGCGCCACTACGACTAACTATGGCTACACCTTC
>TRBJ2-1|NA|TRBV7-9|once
CASSLYGGVSYNEQFF
TGTGCCAGCAGCTTATACGGCGGGGTGTCCTACAATGAGCAGTTCTTC
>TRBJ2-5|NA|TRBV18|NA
CASSSGETQYF
TGTGCCAGCTCATCAGGCGAGACCCAGTACTTC
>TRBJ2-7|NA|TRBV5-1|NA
CASSLDGGFPYEQYF
TGCGCCAGCAGCTTGGATGGAGGGTTCCCGTACGAGCAGTACTTC
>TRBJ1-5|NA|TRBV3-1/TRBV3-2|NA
CASSQGANQPQHF
TGTGCCAGCAGCCAAGGAGCTAATCAGCCCCAGCATTTT
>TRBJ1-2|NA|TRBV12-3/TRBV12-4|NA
CASSLGSGYGYTF
TGTGCCAGCAGTTTAGGGTCAGGGTATGGCTACACCTTC
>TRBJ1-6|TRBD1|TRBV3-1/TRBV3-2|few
CASSRGTGSRGGSPLHF
TGTGCCAGCAGCCGCGGGACAGGGTCTCGCGGGGGTTCACCCCTCCACTTT
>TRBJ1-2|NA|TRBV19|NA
CASSTTRSTGHNGYTF
TGTGCCAGTAGTACCACCCGCTCGACAGGACATAATGGCTACACCTTC
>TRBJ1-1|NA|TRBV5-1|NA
CASSHWEGLNTEAFF
TGCGCCAGCAGCCATTGGGAGGGCCTAAACACTGAAGCTTTCTTT
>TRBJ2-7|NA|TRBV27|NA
CASSPQDSYEQYF
TGTGCCAGCAGTCCTCAGGACTCCTACGAGCAGTACTTC
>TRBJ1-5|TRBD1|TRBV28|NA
CASSLGQGSGYSNQPQHF
TGTGCCAGCAGCCTCGGACAGGGGTCGGGATATAGCAATCAGCCCCAGCATTTT
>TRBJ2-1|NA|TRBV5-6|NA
CASSLGNGGGEQFF
TGTGCCAGCAGCTTGGGCAACGGGGGTGGTGAGCAGTTCTTC
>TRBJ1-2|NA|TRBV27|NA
CASSHRGSSFNYGYTF
TGTGCCAGCAGCCACCGGGGTTCGTCTTTTAACTATGGCTACACCTTC
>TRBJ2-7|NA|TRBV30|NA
CAWSDRSYEQYF
TGTGCCTGGAGTGATCGCTCCTACGAGCAGTACTTC
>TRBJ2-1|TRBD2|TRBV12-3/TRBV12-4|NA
CASKAGGFNEQFF
TGTGCCAGCAAGGCGGGGGGGTTCAATGAGCAGTTCTTC
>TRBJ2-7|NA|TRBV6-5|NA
CASSYSGQLSGEQYF
TGTGCCAGCAGTTACTCGGGGCAGCTATCGGGTGAGCAGTACTTC
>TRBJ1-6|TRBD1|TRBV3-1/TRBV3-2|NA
CASSQEGTGYSPLHF
TGTGCCAGCAGCCAAGAAGGGACAGGGTATTCACCCCTCCACTTT
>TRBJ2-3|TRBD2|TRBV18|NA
CASSLTSGEYTDTQYF
TGTGCCAGCTCCCTCACTAGCGGGGAATACACAGATACGCAGTATTTT
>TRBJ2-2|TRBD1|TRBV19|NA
CAAKSTGGRAGELFF
TGTGCCGCCAAATCGACAGGGGGAAGGGCCGGGGAGCTGTTTTTT
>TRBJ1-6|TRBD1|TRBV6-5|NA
CASSRQGALDSPLHF
TGTGCCAGCAGTCGACAGGGGGCTTTGGATTCACCCCTCCACTTT
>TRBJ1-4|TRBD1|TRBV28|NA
CASTRDRVGRKLFF
TGTGCCAGCACCAGAGACAGGGTAGGAAGAAAACTGTTTTTT
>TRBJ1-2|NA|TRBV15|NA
CATKAGTNYGYTF
TGTGCCACCAAAGCAGGGACTAACTATGGCTACACCTTC
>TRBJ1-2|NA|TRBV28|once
CASSFPRDLGPNYGYTF
TGTGCCAGCAGTTTTCCCCGGGATCTCGGACCTAACTATGGCTACACCTTC
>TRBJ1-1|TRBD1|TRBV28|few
CASSPGGPPMNTEAFF
TGTGCCAGCAGTCCAGGGGGACCCCCCATGAACACTGAAGCTTTCTTT
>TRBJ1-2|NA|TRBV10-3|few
CAISATGAADGYTF
TGTGCCATCAGTGCGACAGGCGCTGCGGATGGCTACACCTTC
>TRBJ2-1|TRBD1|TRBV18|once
CASSPLGTDGNEQFF
TGTGCCAGCTCACCACTTGGGACAGATGGCAATGAGCAGTTCTTC
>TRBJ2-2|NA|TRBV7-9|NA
CASSLVSPGNTGELFF
TGTGCCAGCAGCTTAGTATCGCCGGGGAACACCGGGGAGCTGTTTTTT
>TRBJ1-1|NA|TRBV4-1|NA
CASRRAGGMNTEAFF
TGCGCCAGCAGGAGGGCCGGGGGGATGAACACTGAAGCTTTCTTT
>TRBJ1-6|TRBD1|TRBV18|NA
CASSPGTDYSPLHF
TGTGCCAGCTCACCCGGGACAGATTATTCACCCCTCCACTTT
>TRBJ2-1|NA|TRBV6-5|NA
CASRDHRTPYNEQFF
TGTGCCAGCAGAGACCACAGGACACCGTACAATGAGCAGTTCTTC
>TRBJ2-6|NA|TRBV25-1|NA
CASSTQGTGANVLTF
TGTGCCAGCAGTACCCAGGGTACTGGGGCCAACGTCCTGACTTTC
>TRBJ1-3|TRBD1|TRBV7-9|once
CASSTPTGAVGNTIYF
TGTGCCAGCAGCACCCCGACAGGGGCCGTTGGAAACACCATATATTTT